This T cell receptor (beta chain) was identified in a study of cytomegalovirus exposure and HLA in healthy donors. Study in general: Across about 400 genotyped donors, around 80% landed in the Caucasian-associated ancestry cluster.

In the case of this clone: Antigen: not known.

Donors were nominally healthy when sampled, though unrecorded immune exposures were likely. The CDR3 spans 13 residues. The germline V gene has CDR1 LGHNA and CDR2 YNFKEQ. V was trimmed by 0 bases and J by 6 bases, leaving 7 bases between them. PCR involved 60 Vbeta and 13 Jbeta primers. Data came from immunoSEQ multiplex PCR; TCRdb stores just in-frame clones and leaves some out. The table lists 100,000 to 150,000 clones, 74% of them singletons. Points from the study as a whole: From TCR beta sequences, most subjects' HLA-A and HLA-B alleles were reportedly predicted accurately. In a later analysis, several top co-occurrence clusters appeared linked to parvovirus B19, influenza, CMV and Epstein-Barr virus.

V is TRBV4-2 and J is TRBJ2-3; no firm D call. Specimen: PBMCs. The receptor was derived from a woman aged 45-65 years in good health and CMV-seropositive. Here the CDR3 reads CASSQDGGDTQYF. CDR3 in DNA: TGTGCCAGCAGCCAAGACGGCGGCGATACGCAGTATTTT.